The entry below gives a single T cell receptor (beta chain) sequence along with its context. The V and J ends lost 3 bases and 2 bases respectively, with 10 bases between them. CDR1 is LNHNV, CDR2 YYDKDF, per germline (reference sequence). This CDR3 contains 14 residues. The entry originates in a study of Graves' ophthalmopathy and Graves' hyperthyroidism. Orbital computed tomography, thyroid ultrasound, TRAb, serum thyroxine and clinical symptoms formed the basis of diagnosis. RNA served as the template for amplifying TCR beta CDR3 regions. Following a first-round RT-PCR that used HTBI primers, a second-round multiplex PCR was carried out. MiXCR was run by TCRdb on the multiplex PCR reads, yielding one entry per CDR3 protein. The sample records over a million distinct CDR3 sequences, 35% to 40% being singletons.

The sample comprised peripheral blood or thyroid tissue (not recorded which). This TCR was sampled from an adult man with Graves' hyperthyroidism. The gene calls are TRBV15 and TRBJ1-2; D is undetermined. CDR3 sequence reads: CATSRSGGNYGYTF. In DNA, the CDR3 is TGTGCCACCAGCAGGTCAGGCGGCAACTATGGCTACACCTTC.